This T cell receptor (beta chain) was captured in a study of T cells after posttransplantation cyclophosphamide. Study-wide points: Tissue-infiltrating T cells from skin or gut overlapped little with blood T cells. Later blood repertoires were often dominated by clones from the donor CD8+ memory compartment.

This clone was counted only a few times. Its antigen remains unknown. The germline V gene has CDR1 MGHDK and CDR2 SYGVNS. Between the trimmed V and J ends, which lost 6 bases and 2 bases, there was a span of 13 bases. The CDR3 covers 14 residues. Only in-frame clones appear in the TCRdb table, and some are missing; sequencing was by immunoSEQ multiplex PCR. The sample was found to contain about 36,000 clones, and every one recurs. On the day of bone marrow donation, the related graft donor provided peripheral blood. The material sequenced was PBMCs. This sequence originates from a girl between 10 and 17 years old in good health, CMV-negative, and a related stem cell transplant donor. The chain is built from TRBV25-1 and TRBJ1-1; no reliable D call. The CDR3 bases are TGTGCCAGCAGGGGTCGGGGTAGTAACACTGAAGCTTTCTTT. This gives the protein CASRGRGSNTEAFF.